This TCR beta chain was documented in a study of blood T cell repertoires in COVID-19. Study overall: COVID-19 samples collected from the United States, Italy and Spain covered acute and convalescent phases. PBMCs, B-cell-depleted T cells, or T cells were the source of the cDNA or gDNA that made up the material.

Per the study methods: Scientists estimated how many nucleated cells there were by amplifying reference gene primers. This table comes from immunoSEQ multiplex PCR, and its TCRdb copy is limited to in-frame clones, with some not included. V, J and clone size are taken as reported in that table, and D and trimming were inferred from the DNA itself. The sample lists about 46,000 clones; around 90% were seen once. The CDR3 sequence is 14 residues long. V shed 0 bases and J shed 2 bases, with 7 bases lying between them. Germline V gene lookup returns CDR1 WNHNN and CDR2 SYGVQD (reference sequence). Material for sequencing was peripheral blood. The sequence came from a man in his forties or fifties with acute or convalescent COVID-19. The J gene is TRBJ1-1, the V gene TRBV10-1; D might be TRBD1 (5 bases). As DNA, the CDR3 is TGCGCCAGCAGTGAGTCGACAGATAACACTGAAGCTTTCTTT. It encodes CASSESTDNTEAFF.